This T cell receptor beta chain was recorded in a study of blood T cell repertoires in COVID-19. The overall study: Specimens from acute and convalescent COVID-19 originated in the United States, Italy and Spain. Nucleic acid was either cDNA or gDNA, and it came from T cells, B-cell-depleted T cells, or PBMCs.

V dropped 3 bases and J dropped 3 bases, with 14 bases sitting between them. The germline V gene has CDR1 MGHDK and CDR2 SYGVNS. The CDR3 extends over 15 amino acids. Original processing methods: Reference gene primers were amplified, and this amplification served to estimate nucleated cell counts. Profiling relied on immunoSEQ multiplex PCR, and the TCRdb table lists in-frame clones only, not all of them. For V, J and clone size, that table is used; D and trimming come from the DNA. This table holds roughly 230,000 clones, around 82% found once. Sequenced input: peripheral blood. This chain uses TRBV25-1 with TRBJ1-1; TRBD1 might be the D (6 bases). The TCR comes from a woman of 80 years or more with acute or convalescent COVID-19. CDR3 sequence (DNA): TGTGCCAGCAGTGATCTCCGAAAGGGGGACACTGAAGCTTTCTTT. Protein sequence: CASSDLRKGDTEAFF.